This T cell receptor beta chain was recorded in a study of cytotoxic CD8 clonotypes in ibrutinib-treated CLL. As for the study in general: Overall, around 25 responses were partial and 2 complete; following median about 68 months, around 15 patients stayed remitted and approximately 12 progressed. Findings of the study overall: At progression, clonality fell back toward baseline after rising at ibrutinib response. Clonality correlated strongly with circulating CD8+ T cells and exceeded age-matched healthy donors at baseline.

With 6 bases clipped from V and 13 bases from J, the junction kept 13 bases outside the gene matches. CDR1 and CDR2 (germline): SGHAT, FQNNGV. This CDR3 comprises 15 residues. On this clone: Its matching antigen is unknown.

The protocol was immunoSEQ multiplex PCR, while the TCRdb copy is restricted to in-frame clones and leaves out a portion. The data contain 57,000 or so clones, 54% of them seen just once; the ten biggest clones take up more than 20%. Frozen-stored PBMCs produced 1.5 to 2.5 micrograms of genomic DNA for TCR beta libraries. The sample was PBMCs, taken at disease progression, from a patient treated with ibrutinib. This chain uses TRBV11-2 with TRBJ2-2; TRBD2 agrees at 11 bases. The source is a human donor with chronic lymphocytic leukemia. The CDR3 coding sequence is TGTGCCAGCAGATCCACTAGCGGGGGCGGGGTGGGGCTGTTTTTT. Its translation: CASRSTSGGGVGLFF. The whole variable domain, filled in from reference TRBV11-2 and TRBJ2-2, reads EAGVAQSPRYKIIEKRQSVAFWCNPISGHATLYWYQQILGQGPKLLIQFQNNGVVDDSQLPKDRFSAERLKGVDSTLKIQPAKLEDSAVYLCASRSTSGGGVGLFFGEGSRLTVL.